The rows below give T cell receptor beta chains drawn from one sample of a study of memory CD4+ T cells and cytomegalovirus serostatus. TCRdb's copy holds only in-frame clones and misses some; the assay was immunoSEQ multiplex PCR. The sample has 40,000 to 45,000 clones; 76% are singletons. The sequencing input was memory CD4+ T cells from blood. The receptors originated from an adult in good health and CMV-seronegative. CDR3s include the opening cysteine and the closing phenylalanine or tryptophan. The D gene is left open where the match is weak. Rows give clone size only sometimes, using once, few, many, or a class for an expanded clone.

clone_size | d_call | j_call | v_call | cdr3_length | cdr3_nt | cdr3_aa
. | . | TRBJ1-2 | TRBV6-6 | 14 | TGTGCCAGCAGTCCCCCTATTCCTATCTATGGCTACACCTTC | CASSPPIPIYGYTF
few | TRBD1 | TRBJ2-1 | TRBV4-1 | 16 | TGCGCCAGCAGCCAAGGTCGGGACAGGGGGCGCAATGAGCAGTTCTTC | CASSQGRDRGRNEQFF
once | . | TRBJ2-1 | TRBV11-2 | 15 | TGTGCCAGCAGCTTATGGGGATCATCCTACAATGAGCAGTTCTTC | CASSLWGSSYNEQFF
. | . | TRBJ2-5 | TRBV6-1 | 12 | TGTGCCAGCAGTGAGCTAGGGAAGACCCAGTACTTC | CASSELGKTQYF
. | . | TRBJ2-7 | TRBV10-2 | 15 | TGCGCCAGCAGTGAGAGGAGCGGTGAAGGCTACGAGCAGTACTTC | CASSERSGEGYEQYF
. | . | TRBJ2-7 | TRBV19 | 13 | TGTGCCAGTAGTAGGGACATGGGCTACGAGCAGTACTTC | CASSRDMGYEQYF
few | TRBD2 | TRBJ2-7 | TRBV7-6 | 16 | TGTGCCAGCAGCCCGAAAAGGGTAGCGGGGGAATACGAGCAGTACTTC | CASSPKRVAGEYEQYF
. | TRBD1 | TRBJ2-3 | TRBV5-6 | 14 | TGTGCCAGCAGCGGGGACAGGTACACAGATACGCAGTATTTT | CASSGDRYTDTQYF
. | . | TRBJ1-1 | TRBV19 | 13 | TGTGCCAGTAAAACAGGACAGAACACTGAAGCTTTCTTT | CASKTGQNTEAFF
. | . | TRBJ2-2 | TRBV9 | 15 | TGTGCCAGCAGCGTACAGGGGCTGGGGACCGGGGAGCTGTTTTTT | CASSVQGLGTGELFF
. | TRBD1 | TRBJ1-1 | TRBV7-9 | 15 | TGTGCCAGCAGCCGCGGACAGGGGCCACCTACTGAAGCTTTCTTT | CASSRGQGPPTEAFF
. | TRBD2 | TRBJ2-7 | TRBV5-6 | 17 | TGTGCCAGCATCGCACTTCGGACTAGCGGAGGACGGGTGAAGCAGTACTTC | CASIALRTSGGRVKQYF
. | TRBD2 | TRBJ2-1 | TRBV7-3 | 16 | TGTGCCAGCAGCTACTCAGGACTAGCCTCCTACAATGAGCAGTTCTTC | CASSYSGLASYNEQFF
. | . | TRBJ1-4 | TRBV4-1 | 16 | TGCGCCAGCAGCCCCGGACCCAGTTGGACTAATGAAAAACTGTTTTTT | CASSPGPSWTNEKLFF
few | TRBD2 | TRBJ2-1 | TRBV5-4 | 15 | TGTGCCAGCAGCTCGGGACTAGCGGCGAGGAGTGAGCAGTTCTTC | CASSSGLAARSEQFF
. | TRBD1 | TRBJ2-7 | TRBV28 | 15 | TGTGCCAGCAGTTACCTGGACAGGGGGCGCGACGAGCAGTACTTC | CASSYLDRGRDEQYF
. | . | TRBJ1-2 | TRBV5-1 | 15 | TGCGCCAGCAGGGGTTTAGGGTCGGAGGGGTATGGCTACACCTTC | CASRGLGSEGYGYTF
. | . | TRBJ2-5 | TRBV11-1 | 14 | TGTGCCAGCAGTTCGAGAGGAGGGGTTGAGACCCAGTACTTC | CASSSRGGVETQYF
. | . | TRBJ2-7 | TRBV28 | 16 | TGTGCCAGCAGTTTATGGTATCGGGGTGGCCGGGTCGAGCAGTACTTC | CASSLWYRGGRVEQYF
medium-sized | . | TRBJ1-1 | TRBV2 | 16 | TGTGCCAGCAGCCCACCCTCCGGAACGGGGGACACTGAAGCTTTCTTT | CASSPPSGTGDTEAFF